The clone carrying this T cell receptor (beta chain) turned up a few times. This specimen belongs to a study of blood T cell repertoires in COVID-19. Germline loops: CDR1 LNHDA, CDR2 SQIVND (reference sequence). The V end was cut by 3 bases, the J end by 7 bases, with 10 bases between. CDR3 length: 14 residues. In the original processing: Researchers report that nucleated cell counts were estimated from reference gene primer amplification. The protocol was immunoSEQ multiplex PCR, while the TCRdb copy is restricted to in-frame clones and leaves out a portion. That table furnishes V, J and clone size, whereas the DNA furnished D and trimming. The data show a few hundred thousand clones, around 89% seen once.

This rearrangement joins TRBV19 to TRBJ1-6; D ambiguous. Sequencing input: peripheral blood. The TCR was taken from a man aged 55 to 70 who had recovered from COVID-19. The CDR3 DNA reads TGTGCCAGTAGTATGAGCACTTCAAATTCACCCCTCCACTTT. This codes for CASSMSTSNSPLHF.